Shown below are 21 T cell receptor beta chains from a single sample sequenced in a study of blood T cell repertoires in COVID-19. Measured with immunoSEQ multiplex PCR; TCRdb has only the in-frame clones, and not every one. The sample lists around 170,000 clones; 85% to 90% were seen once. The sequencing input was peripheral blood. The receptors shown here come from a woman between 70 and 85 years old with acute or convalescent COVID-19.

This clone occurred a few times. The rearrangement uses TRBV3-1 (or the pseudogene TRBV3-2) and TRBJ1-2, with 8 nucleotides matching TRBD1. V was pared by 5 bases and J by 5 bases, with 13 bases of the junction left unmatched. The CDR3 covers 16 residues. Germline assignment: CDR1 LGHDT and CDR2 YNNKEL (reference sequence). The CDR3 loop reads CASSSLYRGDMYGYTF. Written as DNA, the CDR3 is TGTGCCAGCAGCTCACTGTACAGGGGGGACATGTATGGCTACACCTTC.

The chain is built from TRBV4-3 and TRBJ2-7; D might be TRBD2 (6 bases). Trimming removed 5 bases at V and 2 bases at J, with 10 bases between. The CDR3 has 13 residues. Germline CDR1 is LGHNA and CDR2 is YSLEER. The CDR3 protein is CASSYGGAYEQYF. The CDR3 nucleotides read TGCGCCAGCAGCTACGGCGGGGCCTACGAGCAGTACTTC.

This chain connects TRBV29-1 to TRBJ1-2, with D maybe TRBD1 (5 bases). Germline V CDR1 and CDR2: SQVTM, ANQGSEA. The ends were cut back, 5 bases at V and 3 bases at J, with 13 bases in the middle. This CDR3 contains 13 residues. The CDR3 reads CSVQGQKDYGYTF. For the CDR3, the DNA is TGCAGCGTTCAAGGACAAAAAGACTATGGCTACACCTTC. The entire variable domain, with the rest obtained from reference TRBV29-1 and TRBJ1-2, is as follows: SAVISQKPSRDICQRGTSLTIQCQVDSQVTMMFWYRQQPGQSLTLIATANQGSEATYESGFVIDKFPISRPNLTFSTLTVSNMSPEDSSIYLCSVQGQKDYGYTFGSGTRLTVV.

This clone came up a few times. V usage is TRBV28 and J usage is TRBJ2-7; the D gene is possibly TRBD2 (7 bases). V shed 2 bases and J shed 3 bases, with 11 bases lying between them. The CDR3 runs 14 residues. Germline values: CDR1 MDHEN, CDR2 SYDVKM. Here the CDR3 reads CASSLQGRVYEQYF. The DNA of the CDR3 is TGTGCCAGCAGTTTACAGGGGAGGGTCTACGAGCAGTACTTC. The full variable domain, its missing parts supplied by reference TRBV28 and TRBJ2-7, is DVKVTQSSRYLVKRTGEKVFLECVQDMDHENMFWYRQDPGLGLRLIYFSYDVKMKEKGDIPEGYSVSREKKERFSLILESASTNQTSMYLCASSLQGRVYEQYFGPGTRLTVT.

CDR3 amino acids: CASSHEETQYF. DNA for the CDR3: TGCGCCAGCAGCCACGAAGAGACCCAGTACTTC. This rearrangement joins TRBV4-1 to TRBJ2-5, with D uncertain. The ends were cut back, 3 bases at V and 3 bases at J, with 2 bases in the middle. Germline V CDR1 and CDR2: MGHRA, YSYEKL. The CDR3 is 11 residues long.

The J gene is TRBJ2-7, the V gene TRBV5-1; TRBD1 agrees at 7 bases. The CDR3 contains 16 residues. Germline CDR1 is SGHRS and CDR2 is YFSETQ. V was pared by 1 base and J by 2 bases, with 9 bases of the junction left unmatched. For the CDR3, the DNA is TGCGCCAGCAGCTTGCGCCAGGGGCAGGGGGCCTACGAGCAGTACTTC. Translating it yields CASSLRQGQGAYEQYF.

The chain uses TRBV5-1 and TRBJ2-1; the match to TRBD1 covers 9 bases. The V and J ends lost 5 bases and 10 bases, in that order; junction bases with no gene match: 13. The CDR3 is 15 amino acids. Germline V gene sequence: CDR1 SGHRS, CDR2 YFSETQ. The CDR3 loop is CASSPGTGYSREQFF. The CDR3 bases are TGCGCCAGCAGTCCCGGGACAGGGTATTCGAGGGAGCAGTTCTTC. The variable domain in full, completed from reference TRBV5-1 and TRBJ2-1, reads KAGVTQTPRYLIKTRGQQVTLSCSPISGHRSVSWYQQTPGQGLQFLFEYFSETQRNKGNFPGRFSGRQFSNSRSEMNVSTLELGDSALYLCASSPGTGYSREQFFGPGTRLTVL.

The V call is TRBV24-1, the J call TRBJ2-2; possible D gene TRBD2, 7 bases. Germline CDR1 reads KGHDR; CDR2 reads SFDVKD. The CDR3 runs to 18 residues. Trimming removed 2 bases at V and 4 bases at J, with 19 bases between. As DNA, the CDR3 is TGTGCCACCAGTGATTGGGGAGGGGGTGCCAGGGCCACCGGGGAGCTGTTTTTT. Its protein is CATSDWGGGARATGELFF.

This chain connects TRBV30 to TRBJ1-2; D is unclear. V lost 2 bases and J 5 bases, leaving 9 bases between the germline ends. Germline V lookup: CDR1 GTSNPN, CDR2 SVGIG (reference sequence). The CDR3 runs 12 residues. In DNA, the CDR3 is TGTGCCTGGAGTCCCGGGGTATATGGCTACACCTTC. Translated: CAWSPGVYGYTF. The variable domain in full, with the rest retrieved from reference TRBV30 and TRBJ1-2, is SQTIHQWPATLVQPVGSPLSLECTVEGTSNPNLYWYRQAAGRGLQLLFYSVGIGQISSEVPQNLSASRPQDRQFILSSKKLLLSDSGFYLCAWSPGVYGYTFGSGTRLTVV.

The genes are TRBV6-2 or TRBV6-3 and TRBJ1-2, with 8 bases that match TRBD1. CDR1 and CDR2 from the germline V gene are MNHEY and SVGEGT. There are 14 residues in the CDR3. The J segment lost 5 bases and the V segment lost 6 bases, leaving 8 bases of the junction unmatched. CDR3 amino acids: CASSPGQGRYGYTF. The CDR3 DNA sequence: TGTGCCAGCAGCCCTGGACAGGGACGGTATGGCTACACCTTC.

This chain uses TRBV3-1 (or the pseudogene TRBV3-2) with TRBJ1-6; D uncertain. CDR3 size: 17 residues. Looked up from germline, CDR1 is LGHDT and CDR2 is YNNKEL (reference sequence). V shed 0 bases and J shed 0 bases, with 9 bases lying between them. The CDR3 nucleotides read TGTGCCAGCAGCCAAGATTTTTCGAGCTCCTATAATTCACCCCTCCACTTT. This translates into CASSQDFSSSYNSPLHF.

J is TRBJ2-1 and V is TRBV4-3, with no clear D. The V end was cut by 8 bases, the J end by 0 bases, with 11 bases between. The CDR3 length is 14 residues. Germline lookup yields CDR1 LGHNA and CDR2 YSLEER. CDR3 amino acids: CASGRSGSYNEQFF. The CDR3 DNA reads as TGCGCCAGCGGCCGATCCGGCTCCTACAATGAGCAGTTCTTC.

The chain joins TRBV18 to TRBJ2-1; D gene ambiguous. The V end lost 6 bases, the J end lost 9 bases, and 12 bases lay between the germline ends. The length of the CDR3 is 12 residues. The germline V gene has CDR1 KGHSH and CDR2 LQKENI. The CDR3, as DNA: TGTGCCAGCTCGGAGATGATGTTTGAGCAGTTCTTC. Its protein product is CASSEMMFEQFF.

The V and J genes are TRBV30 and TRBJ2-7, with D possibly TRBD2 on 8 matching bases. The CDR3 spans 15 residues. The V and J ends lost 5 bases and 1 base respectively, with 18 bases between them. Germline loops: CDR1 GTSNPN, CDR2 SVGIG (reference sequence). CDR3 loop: CAWSPGGTVSYEQYF. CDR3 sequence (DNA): TGTGCCTGGTCCCCGGGAGGGACAGTATCCTACGAGCAGTACTTC.

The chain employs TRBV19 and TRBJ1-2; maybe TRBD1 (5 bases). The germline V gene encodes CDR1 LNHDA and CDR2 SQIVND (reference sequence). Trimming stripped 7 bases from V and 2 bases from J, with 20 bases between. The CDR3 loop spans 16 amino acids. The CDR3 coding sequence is TGTGCCAGTAAATTAGGGCACGTTGGGGCCAACTATGGCTACACCTTC. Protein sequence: CASKLGHVGANYGYTF.

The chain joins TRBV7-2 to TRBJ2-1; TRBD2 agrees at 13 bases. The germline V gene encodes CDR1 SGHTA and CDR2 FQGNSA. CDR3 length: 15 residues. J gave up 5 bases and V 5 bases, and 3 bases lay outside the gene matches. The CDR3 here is CASSQGLAGNNEQFF. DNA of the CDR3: TGTGCCAGCAGCCAGGGACTAGCGGGGAACAATGAGCAGTTCTTC. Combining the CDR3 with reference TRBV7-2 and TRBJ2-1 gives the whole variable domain GAGVSQSPSNKVTEKGKDVELRCDPISGHTALYWYRQSLGQGLEFLIYFQGNSAPDKSGLPSDRFSAERTGGSVSTLTIQRTQQEDSAVYLCASSQGLAGNNEQFFGPGTRLTVL.

The CDR3 here is CSVEGGQGFRNEQFF. The CDR3 DNA follows: TGCAGCGTTGAGGGAGGGCAGGGGTTTCGCAATGAGCAGTTCTTC. The V gene is TRBV29-1, the J gene TRBJ2-1; perhaps TRBD2 as D (7 bases). The CDR3 has 15 residues. Germline V CDR1 and CDR2: SQVTM, ANQGSEA. V gave up 3 bases and J gave up 6 bases, with 18 bases separating them.

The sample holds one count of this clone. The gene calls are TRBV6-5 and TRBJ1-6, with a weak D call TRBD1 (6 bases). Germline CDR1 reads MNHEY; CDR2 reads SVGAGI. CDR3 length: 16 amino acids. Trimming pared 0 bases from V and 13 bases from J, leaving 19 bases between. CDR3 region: CASSYSADSLRAPLHF. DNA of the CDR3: TGTGCCAGCAGTTACTCCGCGGACAGTCTAAGGGCCCCCCTCCACTTT.

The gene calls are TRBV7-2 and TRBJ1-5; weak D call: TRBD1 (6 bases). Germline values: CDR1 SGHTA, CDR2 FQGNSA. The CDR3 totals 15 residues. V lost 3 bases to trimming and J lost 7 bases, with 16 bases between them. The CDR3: CASSLSRGSRQPQHF. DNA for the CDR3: TGTGCCAGCAGCTTGAGCAGGGGTTCTAGGCAGCCCCAGCATTTT.

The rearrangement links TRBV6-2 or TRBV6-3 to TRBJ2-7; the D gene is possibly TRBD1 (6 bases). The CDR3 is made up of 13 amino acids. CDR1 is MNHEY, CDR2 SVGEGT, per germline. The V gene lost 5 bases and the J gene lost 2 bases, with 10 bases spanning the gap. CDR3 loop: CASSRAGAYEQYF. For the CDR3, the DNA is TGTGCCAGCAGTAGAGCAGGGGCCTACGAGCAGTACTTC.

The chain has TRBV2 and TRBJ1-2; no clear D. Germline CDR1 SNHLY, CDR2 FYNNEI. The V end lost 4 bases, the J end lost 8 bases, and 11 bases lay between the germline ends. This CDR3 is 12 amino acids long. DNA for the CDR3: TGTGCCAGCAGTGTCGGAGGCCGAGGCTACACCTTC. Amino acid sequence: CASSVGGRGYTF.